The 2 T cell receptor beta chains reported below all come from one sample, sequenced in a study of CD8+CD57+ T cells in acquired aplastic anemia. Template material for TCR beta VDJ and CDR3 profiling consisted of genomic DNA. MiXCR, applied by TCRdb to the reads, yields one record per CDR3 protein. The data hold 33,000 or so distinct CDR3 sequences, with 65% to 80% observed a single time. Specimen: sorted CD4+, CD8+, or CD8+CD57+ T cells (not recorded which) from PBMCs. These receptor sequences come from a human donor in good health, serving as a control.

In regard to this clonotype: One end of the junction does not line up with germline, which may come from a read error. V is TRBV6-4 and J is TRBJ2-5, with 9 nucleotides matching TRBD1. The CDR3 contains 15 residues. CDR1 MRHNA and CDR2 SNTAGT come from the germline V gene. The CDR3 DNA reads TGTGCCACCAGTGAGAGGGACAGGGCGGGGGAGACCCAGTACTTC. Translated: CATSERDRAGETQYF.

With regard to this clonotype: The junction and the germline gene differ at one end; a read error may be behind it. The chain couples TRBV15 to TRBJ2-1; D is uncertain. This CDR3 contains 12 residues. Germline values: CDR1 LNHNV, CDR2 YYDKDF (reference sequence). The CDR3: CATSREAQRELF. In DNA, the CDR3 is TGTGCCACCAGCAGAGAAGCACAGCGAGAGCTCTTC. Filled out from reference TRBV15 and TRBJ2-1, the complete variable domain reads DAMVIQNPRYQVTQFGKPVTLSCSQTLNHNVMYWYQQKSSQAPKLLFHYYDKDFNNEADTPDNFQSRRPNTSFCFLDIRSPGLGDTAMYLCATSREAQRELFGPGTRLTVL.